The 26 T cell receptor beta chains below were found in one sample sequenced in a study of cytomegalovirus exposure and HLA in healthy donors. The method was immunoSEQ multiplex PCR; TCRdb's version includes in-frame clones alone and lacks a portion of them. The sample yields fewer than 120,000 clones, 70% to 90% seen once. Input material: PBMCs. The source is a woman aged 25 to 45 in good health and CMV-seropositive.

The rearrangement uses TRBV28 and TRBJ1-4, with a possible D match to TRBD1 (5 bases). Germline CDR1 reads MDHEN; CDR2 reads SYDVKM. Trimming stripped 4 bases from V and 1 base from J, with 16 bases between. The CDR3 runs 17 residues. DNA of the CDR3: TGTGCCAGCAGTTACTACAAGGGACTGGGAACTAATGAAAAACTGTTTTTT. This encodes CASSYYKGLGTNEKLFF.

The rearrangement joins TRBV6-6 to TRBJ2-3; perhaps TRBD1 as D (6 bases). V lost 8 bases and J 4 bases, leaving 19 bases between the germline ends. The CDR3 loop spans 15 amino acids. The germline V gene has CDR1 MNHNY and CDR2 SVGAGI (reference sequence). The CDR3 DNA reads TGTGCCAGCTCCCCGTTCGGGGCAGGGGCAGATACGCAGTATTTT. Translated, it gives CASSPFGAGADTQYF.

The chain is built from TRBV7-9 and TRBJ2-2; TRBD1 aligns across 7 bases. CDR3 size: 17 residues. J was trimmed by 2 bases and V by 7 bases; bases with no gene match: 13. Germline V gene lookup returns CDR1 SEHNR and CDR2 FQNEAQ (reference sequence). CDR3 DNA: TGTGCCAGCACCGAACCGGGACAGAGTTTTAACACCGGGGAGCTGTTTTTT. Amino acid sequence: CASTEPGQSFNTGELFF.

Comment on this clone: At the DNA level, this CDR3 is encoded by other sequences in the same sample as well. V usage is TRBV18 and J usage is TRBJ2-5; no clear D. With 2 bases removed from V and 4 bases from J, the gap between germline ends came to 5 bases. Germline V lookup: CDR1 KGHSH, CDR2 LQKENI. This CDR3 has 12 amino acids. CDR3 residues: CASSPAGETQYF. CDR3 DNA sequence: TGTGCCAGCTCACCAGCCGGAGAGACCCAGTACTTC. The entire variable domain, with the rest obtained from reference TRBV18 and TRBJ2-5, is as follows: NAGVMQNPRHLVRRRGQEARLRCSPMKGHSHVYWYRQLPEEGLKFMVYLQKENIIDESGMPKERFSAEFPKEGPSILRIQQVVRGDSAAYFCASSPAGETQYFGPGTRLLVL.

The CDR3, as DNA: TGTGCCAGCAGCCGGACTAGCGGGAGGCCAGATACGCAGTATTTT. Translating gives CASSRTSGRPDTQYF. The V and J genes are TRBV7-3 and TRBJ2-3; TRBD2 agrees at 14 bases. CDR3 length: 15 amino acids. Per the germline V gene, CDR1 is SGHTA and CDR2 is FQGTGA. V gave up 5 bases and J gave up 4 bases; unmatched junction bases: 2.

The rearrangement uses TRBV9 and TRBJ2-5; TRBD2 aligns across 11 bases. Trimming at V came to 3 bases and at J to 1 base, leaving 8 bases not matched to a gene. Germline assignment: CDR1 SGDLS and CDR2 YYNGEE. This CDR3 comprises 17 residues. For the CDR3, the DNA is TGTGCCAGCAGCGCGGGGGGGCTAGCGGGAGGCCAAGAGACCCAGTACTTC. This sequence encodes CASSAGGLAGGQETQYF.

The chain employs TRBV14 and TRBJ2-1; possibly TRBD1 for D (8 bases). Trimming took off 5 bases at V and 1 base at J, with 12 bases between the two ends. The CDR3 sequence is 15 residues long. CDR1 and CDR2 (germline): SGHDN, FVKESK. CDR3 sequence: CASSKQGGSYNEQFF. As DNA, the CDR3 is TGTGCCAGCAGCAAACAGGGGGGGTCCTACAATGAGCAGTTCTTC. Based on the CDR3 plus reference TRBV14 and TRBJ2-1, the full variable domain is EAGVTQFPSHSVIEKGQTVTLRCDPISGHDNLYWYRRVMGKEIKFLLHFVKESKQDESGMPNNRFLAERTGGTYSTLKVQPAELEDSGVYFCASSKQGGSYNEQFFGPGTRLTVL.

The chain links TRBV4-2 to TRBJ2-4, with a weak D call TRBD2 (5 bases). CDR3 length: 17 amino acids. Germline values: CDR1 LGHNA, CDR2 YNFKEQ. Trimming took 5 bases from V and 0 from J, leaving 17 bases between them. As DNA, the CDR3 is TGTGCCAGCAGCATAGGGAGTTCCGGACTAGCCAAAAACATTCAGTACTTC. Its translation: CASSIGSSGLAKNIQYF.

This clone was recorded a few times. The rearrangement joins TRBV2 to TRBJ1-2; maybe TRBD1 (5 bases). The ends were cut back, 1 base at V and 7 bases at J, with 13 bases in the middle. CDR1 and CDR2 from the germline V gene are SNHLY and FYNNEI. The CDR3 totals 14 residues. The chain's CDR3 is CASSEDAGGGGYTF. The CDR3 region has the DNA TGTGCCAGCAGTGAAGACGCGGGGGGAGGTGGCTACACCTTC.

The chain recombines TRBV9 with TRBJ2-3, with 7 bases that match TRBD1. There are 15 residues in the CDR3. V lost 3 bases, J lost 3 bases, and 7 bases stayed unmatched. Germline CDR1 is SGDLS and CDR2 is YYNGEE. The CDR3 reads CASSEGARRTDTQYF. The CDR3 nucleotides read TGTGCCAGCAGCGAGGGGGCGCGGAGAACAGATACGCAGTATTTT.

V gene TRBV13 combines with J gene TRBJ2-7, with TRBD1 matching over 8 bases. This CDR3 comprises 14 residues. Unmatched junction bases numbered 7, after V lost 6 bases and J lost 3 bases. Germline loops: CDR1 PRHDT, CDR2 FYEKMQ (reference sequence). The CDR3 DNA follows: TGTGCCAGCAGTCAACAGGGGGTGTTCTACGAGCAGTACTTC. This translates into CASSQQGVFYEQYF.

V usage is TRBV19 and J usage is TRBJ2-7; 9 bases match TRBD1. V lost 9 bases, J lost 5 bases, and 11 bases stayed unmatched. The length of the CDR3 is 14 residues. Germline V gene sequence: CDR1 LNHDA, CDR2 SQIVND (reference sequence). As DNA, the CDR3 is TGTGCCAGCGCTCCGGGACAGGGCATCGACGAGCAGTACTTC. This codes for CASAPGQGIDEQYF.

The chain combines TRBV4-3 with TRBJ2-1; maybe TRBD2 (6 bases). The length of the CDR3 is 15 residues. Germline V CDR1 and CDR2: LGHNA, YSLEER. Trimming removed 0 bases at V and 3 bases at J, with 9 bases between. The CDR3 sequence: CASSQDSGSYNEQFF. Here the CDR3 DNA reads TGCGCCAGCAGCCAAGATTCCGGGAGCTACAATGAGCAGTTCTTC.

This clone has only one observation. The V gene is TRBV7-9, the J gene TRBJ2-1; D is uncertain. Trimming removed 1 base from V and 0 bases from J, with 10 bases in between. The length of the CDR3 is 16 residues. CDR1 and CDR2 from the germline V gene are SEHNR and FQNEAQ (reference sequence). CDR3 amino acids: CASSLVFKSSYNEQFF. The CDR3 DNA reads TGTGCCAGCAGCTTAGTATTCAAGAGCTCCTACAATGAGCAGTTCTTC.

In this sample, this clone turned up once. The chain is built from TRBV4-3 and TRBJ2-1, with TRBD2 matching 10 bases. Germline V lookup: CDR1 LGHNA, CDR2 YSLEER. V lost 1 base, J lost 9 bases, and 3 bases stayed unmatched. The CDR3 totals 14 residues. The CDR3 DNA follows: TGCGCCAGCAGCCAAGGGAGCGGGAGGGGTGAGCAGTTCTTC. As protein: CASSQGSGRGEQFF.

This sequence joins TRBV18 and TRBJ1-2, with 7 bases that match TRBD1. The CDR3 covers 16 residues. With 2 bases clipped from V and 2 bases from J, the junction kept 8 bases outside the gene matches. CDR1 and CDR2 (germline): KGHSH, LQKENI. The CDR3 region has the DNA TGTGCCAGCTCACCAGACGGACAGGACTCCAACTATGGCTACACCTTC. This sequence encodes CASSPDGQDSNYGYTF.

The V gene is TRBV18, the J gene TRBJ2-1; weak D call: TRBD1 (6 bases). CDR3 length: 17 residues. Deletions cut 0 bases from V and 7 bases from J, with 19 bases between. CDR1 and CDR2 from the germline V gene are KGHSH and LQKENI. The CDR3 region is CASSPPSSQGHSNEQFF. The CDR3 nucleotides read TGTGCCAGCTCACCACCGTCCAGTCAGGGGCACTCAAATGAGCAGTTCTTC.

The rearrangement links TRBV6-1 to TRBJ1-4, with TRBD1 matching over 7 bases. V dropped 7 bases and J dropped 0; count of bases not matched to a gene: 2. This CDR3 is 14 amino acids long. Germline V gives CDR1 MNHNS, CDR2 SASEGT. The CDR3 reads CASIDRATNEKLFF. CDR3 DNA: TGTGCCAGCATCGACAGGGCAACTAATGAAAAACTGTTTTTT.

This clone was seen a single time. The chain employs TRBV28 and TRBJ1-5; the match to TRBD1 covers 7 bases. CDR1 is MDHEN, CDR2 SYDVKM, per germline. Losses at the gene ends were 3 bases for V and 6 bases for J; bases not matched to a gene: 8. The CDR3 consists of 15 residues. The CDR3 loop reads CASSFRTTGPQPQHF. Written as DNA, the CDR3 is TGTGCCAGCAGTTTCCGTACGACAGGGCCTCAGCCCCAGCATTTT.

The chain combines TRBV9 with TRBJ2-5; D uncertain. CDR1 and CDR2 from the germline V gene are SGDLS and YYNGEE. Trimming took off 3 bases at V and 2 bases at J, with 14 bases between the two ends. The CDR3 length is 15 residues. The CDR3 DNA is TGTGCCAGCAGCGAGACGATGCGAGGACAAGAGACCCAGTACTTC. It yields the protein CASSETMRGQETQYF.

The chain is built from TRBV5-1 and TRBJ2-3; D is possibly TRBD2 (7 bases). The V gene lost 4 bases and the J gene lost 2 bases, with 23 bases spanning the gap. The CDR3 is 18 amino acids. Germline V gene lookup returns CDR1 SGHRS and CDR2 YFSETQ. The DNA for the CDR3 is TGCGCCAGCAGCCCCTTTGGGTGGGGGGGCGCCGTCACAGATACGCAGTATTTT. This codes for CASSPFGWGGAVTDTQYF.

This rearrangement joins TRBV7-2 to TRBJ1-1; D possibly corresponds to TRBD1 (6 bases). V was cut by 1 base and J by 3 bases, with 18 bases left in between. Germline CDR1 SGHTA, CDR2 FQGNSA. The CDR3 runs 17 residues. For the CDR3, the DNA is TGTGCCAGCAGCTTAGACCACAGGGCCGCCTTTTACACTGAAGCTTTCTTT. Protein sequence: CASSLDHRAAFYTEAFF.

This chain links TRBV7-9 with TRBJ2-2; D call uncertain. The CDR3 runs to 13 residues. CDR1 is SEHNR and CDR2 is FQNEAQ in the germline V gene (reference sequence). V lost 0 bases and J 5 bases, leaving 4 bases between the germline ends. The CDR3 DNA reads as TGTGCCAGCAGCTTAGCCGCGACCGGGGAGCTGTTTTTT. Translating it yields CASSLAATGELFF.

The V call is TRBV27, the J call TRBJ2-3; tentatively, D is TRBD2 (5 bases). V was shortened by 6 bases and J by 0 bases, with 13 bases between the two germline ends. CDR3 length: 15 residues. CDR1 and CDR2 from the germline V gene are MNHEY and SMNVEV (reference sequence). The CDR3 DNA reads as TGTGCCAGCAGATCAGCGGCGTCTAGCACAGATACGCAGTATTTT. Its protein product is CASRSAASSTDTQYF.

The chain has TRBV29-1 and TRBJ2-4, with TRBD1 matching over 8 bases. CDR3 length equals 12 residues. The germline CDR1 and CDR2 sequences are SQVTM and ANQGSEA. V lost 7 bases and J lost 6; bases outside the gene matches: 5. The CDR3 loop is CSGGQAGNIQYF. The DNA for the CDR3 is TGCAGCGGGGGACAGGCTGGAAACATTCAGTACTTC.

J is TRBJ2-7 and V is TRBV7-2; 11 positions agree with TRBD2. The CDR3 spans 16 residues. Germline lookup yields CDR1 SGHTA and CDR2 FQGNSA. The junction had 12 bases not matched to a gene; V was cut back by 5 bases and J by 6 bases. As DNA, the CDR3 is TGTGCCAGCAGCCTTGGTCGTAGCGGGGGGGTGAGCGAGCAGTACTTC. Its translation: CASSLGRSGGVSEQYF.